The following is a T cell receptor beta chain sequence with its context. Its antigen is undetermined. CD4+ T cells were isolated after approximately 10 days of culture. The authors exchanged half the medium for IL-2 medium on days 3 and 7. Data came from immunoSEQ multiplex PCR; TCRdb stores just in-frame clones and leaves some out. The data contain some 39,000 clones, 82% of them seen just once; the ten biggest clones take up roughly 3%. The data were taken from a study of vaccination effects on CD4 cells after COVID-19. General study points: Cross-reactivity with common cold coronaviruses was shown by only 1 of 255 vaccine-induced clones in healthy vaccinees.

V lost 6 bases and J lost 0, with 10 bases in between. CDR1 is SGHNT, CDR2 YYREEE, per germline (reference sequence). This CDR3 spans 15 amino acids. This chain uses TRBV5-4 with TRBJ2-6; weak D call: TRBD1 (5 bases). The input for sequencing was CD4+ T cells from PBMCs cultured without peptide, taken before COVID-19 vaccination. The TCR originated in a human donor who received a COVID-19 vaccine. CDR3 in amino acids: CASTNRNSGANVLTF. CDR3 DNA sequence: TGTGCCAGCACTAACAGGAACTCTGGGGCCAACGTCCTGACTTTC. Together with reference TRBV5-4 and TRBJ2-6, the CDR3 gives the full variable domain: ETGVTQSPTHLIKTRGQQVTLRCSSQSGHNTVSWYQQALGQGPQFIFQYYREEENGRGNFPPRFSGLQFPNYSSELNVNALELDDSALYLCASTNRNSGANVLTFGAGSRLTVL.